This entry describes one T cell receptor beta chain. The antigen is unknown. The PCR made use of 60 Vbeta and 13 Jbeta primers. Sequencing used immunoSEQ multiplex PCR; TCRdb keeps in-frame clones, though not all of them. The sample includes 180,000 or so clones, more than 70% of them seen just once. These data originate in a study of cytomegalovirus exposure and HLA in healthy donors. General study results and limits: As was reported, the classifier diagnosed cytomegalovirus status with high specificity and sensitivity. A later examination showed that TCR association rates differed by HLA locus, with DRB1 most and HLA-C fewest. The number of N-insertions in an Asian-associated ancestry cluster was reportedly below the roughly 670-donor mean in a later analysis.

This sequence was found in a girl aged 10 to 17 in good health and CMV-seropositive. The source material was PBMCs.

CDR3 region: CASRGRDRSYEQYF. The CDR3 nucleotides read TGCGCCAGCCGAGGGCGGGATCGTTCCTACGAGCAGTACTTC. The V and J genes are TRBV10-2 and TRBJ2-7; the D gene is possibly TRBD2 (6 bases). This CDR3 spans 14 amino acids. V shed 8 bases and J shed 1 base, with 15 bases lying between them. Germline V gene sequence: CDR1 WSHSY, CDR2 SAAADI.